These 5 T cell receptor beta chains were sequenced from one sample in a study of blood T cell repertoires in COVID-19. Libraries were prepared by immunoSEQ multiplex PCR; TCRdb keeps only in-frame clonotypes and omits some of them. This sample has approximately 300,000 clones, with around 88% found just once. Sequencing input: peripheral blood. The receptors were sampled from a woman aged 45-65 years with acute or convalescent COVID-19.

The gene calls are TRBV5-6 and TRBJ2-1; possible D gene TRBD1, 7 bases. Trimming took off 2 bases at V and 6 bases at J, with 12 bases between the two ends. This CDR3 has 14 residues. CDR1 and CDR2 (germline): SGHDT, YYEEEE. CDR3 nucleotide sequence: TGTGCCAGCAGCTTCCTCCAGGGGGGCAATGAGCAGTTCTTC. It codes for CASSFLQGGNEQFF.

The rearrangement links TRBV19 to TRBJ2-1, with D possibly matching TRBD2 (5 bases). Looked up from germline, CDR1 is LNHDA and CDR2 is SQIVND (reference sequence). The CDR3 consists of 12 residues. V was shortened by 1 base and J by 9 bases, with 7 bases between the two germline ends. This chain's CDR3 is CASSIGGREQFF. The CDR3, as DNA: TGTGCCAGTAGTATAGGAGGGCGTGAGCAGTTCTTC.

A few counts support this clone. The chain links TRBV9 to TRBJ1-4; 11 bases map to TRBD1. Germline V gene lookup returns CDR1 SGDLS and CDR2 YYNGEE. V was clipped by 3 bases and J by 6 bases; unmatched bases: 7. The CDR3 consists of 16 residues. CDR3 loop: CASSAGLGQGDEKLFF. CDR3 bases: TGTGCCAGCAGCGCGGGATTGGGACAGGGGGATGAAAAACTGTTTTTT. The entire variable domain, with the rest obtained from reference TRBV9 and TRBJ1-4, is as follows: DSGVTQTPKHLITATGQRVTLRCSPRSGDLSVYWYQQSLDQGLQFLIQYYNGEERAKGNILERFSAQQFPDLHSELNLSSLELGDSALYFCASSAGLGQGDEKLFFGSGTQLSVL.

The chain carries TRBV20-1 and TRBJ2-1; D is undetermined. Germline CDR1 DFQATT, CDR2 SNEGSKA (reference sequence). There are 11 residues in the CDR3. The ends were cut back, 6 bases at V and 9 bases at J, with 12 bases in the middle. Here the CDR3 DNA reads TGCAGTGCCCCGGTGATAACTGAGCAGTTCTTC. Amino acid sequence: CSAPVITEQFF.

The J gene is TRBJ2-1, the V gene TRBV4-1, with 7 bases matching TRBD2. With V trimmed by 4 bases and J by 3 bases, 6 bases remained unmatched. CDR1 MGHRA and CDR2 YSYEKL come from the germline V gene. This CDR3 is built from 15 residues. Here the CDR3 DNA reads TGCGCCAGCAGCCCCTATACTAGCGACTACAATGAGCAGTTCTTC. Amino acids: CASSPYTSDYNEQFF.